The source of this TCR beta chain is a study of long-term antiretroviral therapy in people with HIV. Study findings and constraints: Narrower CDR3 length ranges marked HIV repertoires relative to controls. Dominance of pre-ART expanded clones persisted, fluctuating and often declining after ART.

Samples were assayed with immunoSEQ v3.0 at survey level. Profiled with immunoSEQ multiplex PCR; TCRdb holds only in-frame clones, not every one. In the table there are under 45,000 clones, under 85% of which are singletons. The CDR3 runs 13 residues. From germline, CDR1 is MNHEY and CDR2 SMNVEV (reference sequence). V lost 5 bases and J lost 4; bases outside the gene matches: 4. Each sample contained about 1-10 million cryopreserved PBMC, thawed before DNA extraction. Remarks on this clone: The antigen is undetermined.

The sequence was collected from a man between 18 and 35 years old with HIV. Sequencing was performed on unsorted PBMCs, taken 1 year after starting antiretroviral therapy. The chain carries TRBV27 and TRBJ1-2, with 7 nucleotides matching TRBD1. Here the CDR3 DNA reads TGTGCCAGCAGTATCCGGGACAGCTATGGCTACACCTTC. Translating it yields CASSIRDSYGYTF.